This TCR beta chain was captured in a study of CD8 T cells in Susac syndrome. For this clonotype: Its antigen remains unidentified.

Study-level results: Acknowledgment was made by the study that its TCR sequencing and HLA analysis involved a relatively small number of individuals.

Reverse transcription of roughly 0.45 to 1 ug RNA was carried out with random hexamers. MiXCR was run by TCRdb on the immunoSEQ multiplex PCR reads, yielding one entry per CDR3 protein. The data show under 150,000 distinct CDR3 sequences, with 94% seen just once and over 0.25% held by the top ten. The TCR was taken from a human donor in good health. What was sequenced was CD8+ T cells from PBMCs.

The CDR3 nucleotides read TGTGCCAGCAGCCCAGTGCTTAGCTCCTACAATGAGCAGTTCTTC. Amino acid sequence: CASSPVLSSYNEQFF. V usage is TRBV13 and J usage is TRBJ2-1; D is unresolved. The CDR3 runs 15 residues. V lost 5 bases and J 0 bases, leaving 11 bases between the germline ends. Germline CDR1 reads PRHDT; CDR2 reads FYEKMQ (reference sequence).